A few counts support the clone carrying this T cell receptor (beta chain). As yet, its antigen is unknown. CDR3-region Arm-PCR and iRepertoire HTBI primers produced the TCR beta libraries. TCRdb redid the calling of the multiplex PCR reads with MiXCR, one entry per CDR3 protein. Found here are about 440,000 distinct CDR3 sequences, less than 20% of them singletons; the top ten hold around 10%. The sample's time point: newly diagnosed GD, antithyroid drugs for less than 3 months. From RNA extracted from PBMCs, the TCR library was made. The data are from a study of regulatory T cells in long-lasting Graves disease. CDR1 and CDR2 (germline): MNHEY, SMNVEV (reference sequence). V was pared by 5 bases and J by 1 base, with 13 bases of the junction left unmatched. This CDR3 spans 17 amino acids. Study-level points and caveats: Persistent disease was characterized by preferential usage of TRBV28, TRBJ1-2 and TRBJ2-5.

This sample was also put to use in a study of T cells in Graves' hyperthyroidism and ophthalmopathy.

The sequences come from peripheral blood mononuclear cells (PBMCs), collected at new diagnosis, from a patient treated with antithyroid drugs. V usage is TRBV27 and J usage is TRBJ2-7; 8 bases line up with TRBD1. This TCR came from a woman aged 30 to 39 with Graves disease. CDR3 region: CASSDRGAKVGSYEQYF. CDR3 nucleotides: TGTGCCAGCAGTGACAGGGGAGCTAAGGTCGGATCCTACGAGCAGTACTTC.